Included here is one T cell receptor (beta chain) sequence, with context. The antigen is unknown. This record belongs to a study of cytomegalovirus exposure and HLA in healthy donors. Study-wide results and limits: A later analysis associated about 18,000 TCR beta sequences with HLA alleles at a 0.05 false discovery rate. Most CMV-associated TCR beta chains were later found to appear HLA-restricted. The listing of roughly 160 TCR beta chains classed them as cytomegalovirus-associated.

Both 60 Vbeta primers and 13 Jbeta primers went into the PCR. TCRdb keeps only in-frame clones here, not all; method: immunoSEQ multiplex PCR. The sample lists more than 150,000 clones, roughly four fifths seen once, with 1.5% to 1.9% in the top ten. Per the germline V gene, CDR1 is SEHNR and CDR2 is FQNEAQ (reference sequence). V was shortened by 3 bases and J by 0 bases, with 9 bases between the two germline ends. CDR3 length: 15 amino acids. Input material: PBMCs. The chain links TRBV7-9 to TRBJ2-1; no reliable D call. This TCR came from a man aged 35 to 55 in good health and CMV-seronegative. CDR3: CASSFGFSSYNEQFF. The CDR3 DNA reads as TGTGCCAGCAGCTTCGGGTTTAGCTCCTACAATGAGCAGTTCTTC.